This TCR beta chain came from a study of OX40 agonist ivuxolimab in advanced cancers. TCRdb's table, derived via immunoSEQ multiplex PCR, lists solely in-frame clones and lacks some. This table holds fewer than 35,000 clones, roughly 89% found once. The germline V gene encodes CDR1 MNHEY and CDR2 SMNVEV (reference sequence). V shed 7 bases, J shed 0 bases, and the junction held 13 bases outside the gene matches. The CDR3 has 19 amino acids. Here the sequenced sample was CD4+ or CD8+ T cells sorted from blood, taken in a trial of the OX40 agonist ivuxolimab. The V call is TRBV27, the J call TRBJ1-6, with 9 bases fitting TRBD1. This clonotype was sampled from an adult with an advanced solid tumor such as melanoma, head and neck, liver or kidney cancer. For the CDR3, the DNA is TGTGCCAGCACCATTCGAGGGACAGGGAAGAGCTCCTATAATTCACCCCTCCACTTT. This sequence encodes CASTIRGTGKSSYNSPLHF.